The present T cell receptor (beta chain) was sequenced within a study of blood T cell repertoires in COVID-19. Clones were sequenced by immunoSEQ multiplex PCR, and TCRdb holds only the in-frame ones, with some missing. Here the sample spans some 45,000 clones, about 85% being singletons. Germline loops: CDR1 GTSNPN, CDR2 SVGIG (reference sequence). V gave up 3 bases and J gave up 1 base, with 6 bases separating them. This CDR3 is built from 12 residues. The rearrangement links TRBV30 to TRBJ1-1; D is unresolved. This clonotype originated in a woman older than 75 with acute or convalescent COVID-19. The sequenced sample consisted of peripheral blood. CDR3 nucleotides: TGTGCCTGGAGGGGCACGAACACTGAAGCTTTCTTT. Amino acid sequence: CAWRGTNTEAFF.